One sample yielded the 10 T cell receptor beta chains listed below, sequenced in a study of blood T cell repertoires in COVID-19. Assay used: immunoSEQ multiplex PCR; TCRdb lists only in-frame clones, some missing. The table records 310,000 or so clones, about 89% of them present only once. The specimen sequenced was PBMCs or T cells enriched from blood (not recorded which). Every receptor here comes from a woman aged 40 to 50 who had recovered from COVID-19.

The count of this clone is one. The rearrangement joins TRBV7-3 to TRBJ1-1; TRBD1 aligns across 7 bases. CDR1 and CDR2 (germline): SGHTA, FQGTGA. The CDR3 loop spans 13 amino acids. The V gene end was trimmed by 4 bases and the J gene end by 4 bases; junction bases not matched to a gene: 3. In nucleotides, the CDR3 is TGTGCCAGCAGCTCTTACAGGGGCACTGAAGCTTTCTTT. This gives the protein CASSSYRGTEAFF.

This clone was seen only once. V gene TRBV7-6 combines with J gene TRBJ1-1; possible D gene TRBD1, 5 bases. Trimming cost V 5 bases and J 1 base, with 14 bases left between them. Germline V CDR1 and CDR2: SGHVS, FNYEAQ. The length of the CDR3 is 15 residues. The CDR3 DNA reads TGTGCCAGCAGCCCGAGTGTTGGGGCGAACACTGAAGCTTTCTTT. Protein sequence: CASSPSVGANTEAFF.

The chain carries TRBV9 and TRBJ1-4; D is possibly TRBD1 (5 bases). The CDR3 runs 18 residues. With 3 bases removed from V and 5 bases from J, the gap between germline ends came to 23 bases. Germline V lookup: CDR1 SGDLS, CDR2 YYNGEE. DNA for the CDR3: TGTGCCAGCAGCGATAGTACGACCGACAGTCGCCCCAATGAAAAACTGTTTTTT. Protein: CASSDSTTDSRPNEKLFF.

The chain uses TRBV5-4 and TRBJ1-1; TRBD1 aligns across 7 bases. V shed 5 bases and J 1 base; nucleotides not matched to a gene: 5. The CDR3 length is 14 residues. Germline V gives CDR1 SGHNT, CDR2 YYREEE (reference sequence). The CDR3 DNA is TGTGCCAGCAGTCCAGACAGGGAGAACACTGAAGCTTTCTTT. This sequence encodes CASSPDRENTEAFF.

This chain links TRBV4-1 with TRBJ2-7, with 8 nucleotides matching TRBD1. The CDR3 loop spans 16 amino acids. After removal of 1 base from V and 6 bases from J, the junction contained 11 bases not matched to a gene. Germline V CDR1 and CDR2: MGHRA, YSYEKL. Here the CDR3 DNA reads TGCGCCAGCAGCCAAGGCCCTCAGGGGGCCCCGATCGAGCAGTACTTC. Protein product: CASSQGPQGAPIEQYF.

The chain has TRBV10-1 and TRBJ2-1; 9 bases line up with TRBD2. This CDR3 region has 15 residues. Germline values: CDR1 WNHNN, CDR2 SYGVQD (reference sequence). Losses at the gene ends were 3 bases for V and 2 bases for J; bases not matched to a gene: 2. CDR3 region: CASSDGGGAYNEQFF. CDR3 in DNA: TGCGCCAGCAGTGATGGCGGGGGGGCCTACAATGAGCAGTTCTTC.

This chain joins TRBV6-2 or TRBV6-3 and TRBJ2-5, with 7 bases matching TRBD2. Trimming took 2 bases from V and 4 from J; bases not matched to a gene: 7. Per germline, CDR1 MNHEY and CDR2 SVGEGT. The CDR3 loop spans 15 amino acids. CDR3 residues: CASSYGGIAGETQYF. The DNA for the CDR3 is TGTGCCAGCAGTTACGGGGGGATAGCGGGAGAGACCCAGTACTTC.

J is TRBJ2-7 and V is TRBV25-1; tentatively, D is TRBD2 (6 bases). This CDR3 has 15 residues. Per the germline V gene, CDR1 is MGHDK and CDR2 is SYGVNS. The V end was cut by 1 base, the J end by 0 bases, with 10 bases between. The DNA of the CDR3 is TGTGCCAGCAGTGAATGGAGGGTCTCCTCCTACGAGCAGTACTTC. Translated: CASSEWRVSSYEQYF.

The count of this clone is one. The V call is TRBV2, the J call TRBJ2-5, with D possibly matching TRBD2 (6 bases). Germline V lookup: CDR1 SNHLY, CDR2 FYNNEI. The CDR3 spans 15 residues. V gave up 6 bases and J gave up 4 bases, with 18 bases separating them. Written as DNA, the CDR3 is TGTGCCAGCAGCGTGGGGGGTCACCCGGCAGAGACCCAGTACTTC. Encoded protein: CASSVGGHPAETQYF.

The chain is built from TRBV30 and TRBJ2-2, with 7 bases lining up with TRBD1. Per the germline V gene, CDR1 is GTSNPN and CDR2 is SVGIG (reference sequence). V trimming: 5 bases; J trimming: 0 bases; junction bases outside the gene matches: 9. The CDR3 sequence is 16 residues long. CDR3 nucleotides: TGTGCCTGGGGAACAAGGGACAGATCGAACACCGGGGAGCTGTTTTTT. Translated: CAWGTRDRSNTGELFF.